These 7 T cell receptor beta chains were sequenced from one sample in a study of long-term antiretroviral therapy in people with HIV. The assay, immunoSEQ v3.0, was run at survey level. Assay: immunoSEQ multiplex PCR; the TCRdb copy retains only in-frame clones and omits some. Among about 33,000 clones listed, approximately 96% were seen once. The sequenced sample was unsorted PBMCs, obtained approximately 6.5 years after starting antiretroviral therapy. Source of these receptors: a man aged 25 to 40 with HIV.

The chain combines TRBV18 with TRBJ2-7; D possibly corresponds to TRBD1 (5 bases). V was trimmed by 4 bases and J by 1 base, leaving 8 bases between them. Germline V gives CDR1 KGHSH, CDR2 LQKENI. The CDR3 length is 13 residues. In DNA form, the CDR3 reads TGTGCCAGCTCACAGGGGTTTTCCTACGAGCAGTACTTC. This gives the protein CASSQGFSYEQYF.

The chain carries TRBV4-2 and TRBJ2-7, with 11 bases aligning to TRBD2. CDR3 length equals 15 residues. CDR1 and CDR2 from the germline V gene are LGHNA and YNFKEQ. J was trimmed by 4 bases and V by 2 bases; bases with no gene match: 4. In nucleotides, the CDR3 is TGTGCCAGCAGCCAAACTAGCGGGAGAGTATACGAGCAGTACTTC. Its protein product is CASSQTSGRVYEQYF.

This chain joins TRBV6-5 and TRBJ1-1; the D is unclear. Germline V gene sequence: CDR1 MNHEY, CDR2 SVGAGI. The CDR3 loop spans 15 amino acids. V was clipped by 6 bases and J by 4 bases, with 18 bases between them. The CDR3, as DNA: TGTGCCAGCAGGATGGTTCTGAGGGAAGGCACTGAAGCTTTCTTT. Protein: CASRMVLREGTEAFF.

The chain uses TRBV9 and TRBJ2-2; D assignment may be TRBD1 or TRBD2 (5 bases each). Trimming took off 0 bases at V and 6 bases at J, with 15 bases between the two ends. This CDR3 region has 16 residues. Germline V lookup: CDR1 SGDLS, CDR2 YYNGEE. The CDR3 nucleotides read TGTGCCAGCAGCGTAGCTCCTGGGGGTAGCGCCGGGGAGCTGTTTTTT. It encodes CASSVAPGGSAGELFF.

CDR3: CASIAGGGVSYNEQFF. In nucleotides, the CDR3 is TGTGCCAGCATAGCGGGGGGGGGAGTCTCCTACAATGAGCAGTTCTTC. The chain has TRBV6-6 and TRBJ2-1; TRBD2 agrees at 11 bases. The CDR3 loop spans 16 amino acids. Germline loops: CDR1 MNHNY, CDR2 SVGAGI (reference sequence). V lost 7 bases, J lost 0 bases, and 5 bases stayed unmatched.

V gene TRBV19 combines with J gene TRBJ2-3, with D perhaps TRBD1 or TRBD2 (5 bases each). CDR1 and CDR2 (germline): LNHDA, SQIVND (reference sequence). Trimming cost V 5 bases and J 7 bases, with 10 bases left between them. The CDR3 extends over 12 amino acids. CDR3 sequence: CASSFRENTQYF. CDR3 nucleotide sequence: TGTGCCAGTAGTTTCAGGGAGAATACGCAGTATTTT.

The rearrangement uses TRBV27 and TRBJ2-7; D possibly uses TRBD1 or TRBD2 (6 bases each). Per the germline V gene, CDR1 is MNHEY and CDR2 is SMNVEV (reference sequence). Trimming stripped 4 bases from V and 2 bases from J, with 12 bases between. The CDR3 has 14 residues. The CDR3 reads CASSSRRGTYEQYF. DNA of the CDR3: TGTGCCAGCAGTTCCCGGAGGGGGACCTACGAGCAGTACTTC.